The 25 T cell receptor beta chains below all came from one sample that was sequenced in a study of T-cell memory formation after mild COVID-19. TCRdb re-called the 5' RACE reads with MiXCR, one entry per CDR3 protein. The repertoire consists of about 470,000 distinct CDR3 sequences, with roughly 18% occurring once and the leading ten covering 12%. Sequencing input: PBMCs or a T cell subset sorted from them (not recorded which). These receptors all stem from an adult woman who had mild COVID-19 (a few samples of this study predate the infection). Cell type and time point are not known.

This clonotype was observed a few times. This rearrangement joins TRBV7-8 to TRBJ1-1; a weak D match, TRBD1 (5 bases). The CDR3 is 17 amino acids. The V and J ends lost 1 base and 3 bases respectively, with 18 bases between them. Germline V lookup: CDR1 SGHVS, CDR2 FQNEAQ. The CDR3 region has the DNA TGTGCCAGCAGCTTAGTCCCCCCCGACCGACAGTACACTGAAGCTTTCTTT. Its protein product is CASSLVPPDRQYTEAFF.

This chain joins TRBV7-9 and TRBJ2-4; tentatively, D is TRBD1 or TRBD2 (5 bases each). The CDR3 loop spans 17 amino acids. CDR1 is SEHNR and CDR2 is FQNEAQ in the germline V gene (reference sequence). V dropped 4 bases and J dropped 3 bases, with 19 bases sitting between them. The CDR3 region is CASSSRGDGPYKNIQYF. CDR3 DNA sequence: TGTGCCAGCAGCTCCCGTGGGGACGGCCCCTACAAAAACATTCAGTACTTC.

This clonotype was seen only a few times. The rearrangement uses TRBV6-2 or TRBV6-3 and TRBJ2-7; D remains unclear. Germline CDR1 is MNHEY and CDR2 is SVGEGT. The CDR3 is 13 residues long. The germline V and J ends were trimmed by 0 bases and 4 bases, with 7 bases remaining between them. The DNA of the CDR3 is TGTGCCAGCAGTTACTCGGCGCAGTACGAGCAGTACTTC. Its protein is CASSYSAQYEQYF.

This clonotype occurred many times. V is TRBV7-9 and J is TRBJ2-1, with 9 bases fitting TRBD1. CDR3 size: 15 residues. The junction had 6 bases not matched to a gene; V was cut back by 5 bases and J by 4 bases. The germline CDR1 and CDR2 sequences are SEHNR and FQNEAQ (reference sequence). The CDR3 coding sequence is TGTGCCAGCAGCCCTAAGGACAGGGGATACAATGAGCAGTTCTTC. This codes for CASSPKDRGYNEQFF.

The CDR3 here is CASSADRGDTGELFF. The CDR3 nucleotides read TGTGCCAGCAGTGCGGACAGGGGAGACACCGGGGAGCTGTTTTTT. V usage is TRBV6-5 and J usage is TRBJ2-2; the match to TRBD1 covers 9 bases. The CDR3 has 15 amino acids. Germline CDR1 and CDR2: MNHEY and SVGAGI. The ends lost 5 bases at V and 3 bases at J; junction bases unmatched: 4.

This clonotype was counted a few times. This chain connects TRBV12-3 or TRBV12-4 to TRBJ1-2, with 9 bases aligning to TRBD1. V trimming: 3 bases; J trimming: 4 bases; junction bases outside the gene matches: 6. The CDR3 has 15 amino acids. The CDR3, as DNA: TGTGCCAGCAGTTTTACGAGACAGGGGGTCTATGGCTACACCTTC. It is translated as CASSFTRQGVYGYTF.

This chain connects TRBV20-1 to TRBJ2-5; TRBD2 aligns across 8 bases. This CDR3 region has 15 residues. Germline values: CDR1 DFQATT, CDR2 SNEGSKA (reference sequence). The ends lost 3 bases at V and 2 bases at J; junction bases unmatched: 8. The CDR3 region is CSASVASGSQETQYF. In DNA form, the CDR3 reads TGCAGTGCTAGTGTCGCTAGCGGGTCTCAAGAGACCCAGTACTTC.

V usage is TRBV7-8 and J usage is TRBJ2-5, with 7 bases identical to TRBD1. CDR3 size: 15 residues. Germline CDR1 SGHVS, CDR2 FQNEAQ. The junction had 10 bases not matched to a gene; V was cut back by 4 bases and J by 5 bases. In nucleotides, the CDR3 is TGTGCCAGCAGCTACAGACAGGGTGTCGTGGAGACCCAGTACTTC. Protein sequence: CASSYRQGVVETQYF.

J is TRBJ2-5 and V is TRBV3-1, with D maybe TRBD2 (5 bases). CDR3 size: 15 residues. Germline loops: CDR1 LGHDT, CDR2 YNNKEL (reference sequence). Trimming removed 1 base at V and 3 bases at J, with 12 bases between. The CDR3 loop is CASSQVRYGEETQYF. DNA of the CDR3: TGTGCCAGCAGCCAAGTACGATACGGGGAAGAGACCCAGTACTTC.

The chain couples TRBV25-1 to TRBJ1-1; TRBD1 is a possible D gene (6 bases). The V gene's germline CDR1 is MGHDK and CDR2 SYGVNS. The ends were cut back, 3 bases at V and 5 bases at J, with 10 bases in the middle. CDR3 size: 13 residues. The DNA for the CDR3 is TGTGCCAGCAGTGATGGGGGCGGGACTGAAGCTTTCTTT. Its translation: CASSDGGGTEAFF.

J is TRBJ2-5 and V is TRBV5-1; 9 bases are shared with TRBD1. This CDR3 has 19 residues. Germline V gene lookup returns CDR1 SGHRS and CDR2 YFSETQ. Trimming cost V 4 bases and J 2 bases; bases outside gene matches: 18. CDR3 in amino acids: CASSPSLLSGQGPQETQYF. The CDR3 coding sequence is TGCGCCAGCAGCCCTTCACTACTTAGCGGACAGGGGCCACAAGAGACCCAGTACTTC.

A few counts support this clonotype. The J gene is TRBJ2-5, the V gene TRBV20-1; D tentatively fits TRBD1 or TRBD2 (5 bases each). The V gene's germline CDR1 is DFQATT and CDR2 SNEGSKA (reference sequence). The CDR3 runs to 14 residues. V lost 6 bases to trimming and J lost 5 bases, with 19 bases between them. The CDR3 sequence is CSAGQAGRDETQYF. CDR3 nucleotide sequence: TGCAGTGCCGGTCAGGCAGGACGGGACGAGACCCAGTACTTC.

V and J are TRBV11-2 and TRBJ2-1; D unresolved. The CDR3 length is 13 residues. In germline, CDR1 is SGHAT, CDR2 FQNNGV. The germline V and J ends were trimmed by 1 base and 9 bases, with 10 bases remaining between them. The CDR3 spells CASSLAGAAEQFF. The CDR3 DNA reads TGTGCCAGCAGCTTAGCCGGCGCAGCTGAGCAGTTCTTC.

V is TRBV5-1 and J is TRBJ2-3, with D unresolved. Trimming left V 2 bases short and J 6 bases short, with 13 bases between. Germline V lookup: CDR1 SGHRS, CDR2 YFSETQ. The CDR3 totals 14 residues. The CDR3 sequence is CASSFSGWVDTQYF. As DNA, the CDR3 is TGCGCCAGCAGCTTTTCGGGTTGGGTCGATACGCAGTATTTT.

The J gene is TRBJ2-1, the V gene TRBV20-1; perhaps D is TRBD1 or TRBD2 (5 bases each). Germline values: CDR1 DFQATT, CDR2 SNEGSKA (reference sequence). Trimming removed 4 bases at V and 2 bases at J, with 18 bases between. This CDR3 comprises 16 residues. CDR3 loop: CSAILRGFGTYNEQFF. In DNA, the CDR3 is TGCAGTGCTATCCTTCGGGGCTTTGGGACCTACAATGAGCAGTTCTTC.

This clonotype was seen only a few times. The chain joins TRBV11-2 to TRBJ2-3; D gene unclear. The V gene's germline CDR1 is SGHAT and CDR2 FQNNGV. The CDR3 runs to 13 residues. V lost 3 bases and J 0 bases, leaving 4 bases between the germline ends. The CDR3 DNA reads as TGTGCCAGCAGCTTTCTTAGCACAGATACGCAGTATTTT. It encodes CASSFLSTDTQYF.

This chain uses TRBV5-5 with TRBJ2-7, with 8 bases that match TRBD2. V was pared by 0 bases and J by 3 bases, with 11 bases of the junction left unmatched. The CDR3 totals 17 residues. Germline loops: CDR1 SGHKS, CDR2 YYEKEE (reference sequence). The CDR3 spells CASSLDHGGLDRYEQYF. The CDR3 DNA sequence: TGTGCCAGCAGCTTGGACCACGGGGGACTAGACCGCTACGAGCAGTACTTC.

The V gene is TRBV20-1, the J gene TRBJ1-2, with D tentatively TRBD1 (6 bases). The CDR3 length is 13 residues. Trimming removed 4 bases from V and 2 bases from J, with 11 bases in between. Germline-derived CDR1 and CDR2 are DFQATT and SNEGSKA (reference sequence). CDR3 sequence: CSATDRGNYGYTF. CDR3 coding DNA: TGCAGTGCTACGGACAGAGGAAACTATGGCTACACCTTC.

The gene calls are TRBV3-1 and TRBJ2-7, with 8 bases matching TRBD2. Germline V gene data show CDR1 as LGHDT and CDR2 as YNNKEL (reference sequence). The CDR3 is 15 amino acids. The ends lost 4 bases at V and 6 bases at J; junction bases unmatched: 11. The DNA of the CDR3 is TGTGCCAGCAGCCGGGAACCGGGACTAGTATCCGAGCAGTACTTC. Protein sequence: CASSREPGLVSEQYF.

This clonotype has just a few counts. The rearrangement uses TRBV29-1 and TRBJ2-7; TRBD2 might be the D (6 bases). V dropped 4 bases and J dropped 6 bases, with 10 bases sitting between them. Germline V CDR1 and CDR2: SQVTM, ANQGSEA. The CDR3 consists of 11 residues. The CDR3: CSVAPGGEQYF. As DNA, the CDR3 is TGCAGCGTTGCCCCCGGGGGCGAGCAGTACTTC.

This chain connects TRBV5-1 to TRBJ1-2; D is unresolved. CDR3 size: 15 residues. Germline V gives CDR1 SGHRS, CDR2 YFSETQ. The ends were cut back, 5 bases at V and 5 bases at J, with 19 bases in the middle. The CDR3 protein is CASSPDLLLGYGYTF. In DNA, the CDR3 is TGCGCCAGCAGTCCTGACCTCCTGTTGGGGTATGGCTACACCTTC.

This clonotype occurred a few times. The chain links TRBV6-2 or TRBV6-3 to TRBJ1-1; no definite D call. The V end lost 2 bases, the J end lost 0 bases, and 7 bases lay between the germline ends. CDR1 and CDR2 from the germline V gene are MNHEY and SVGEGT. The CDR3 totals 14 residues. CDR3 sequence: CASSYSVMNTEAFF. CDR3 DNA: TGTGCCAGCAGTTACAGCGTAATGAACACTGAAGCTTTCTTT.

This clonotype was detected many times. This sequence joins TRBV7-3 and TRBJ2-2, with D possibly called TRBD1 or TRBD2 (6 bases each). This CDR3 spans 15 amino acids. The germline V gene has CDR1 SGHTA and CDR2 FQGTGA. V dropped 0 bases and J dropped 3 bases, with 8 bases sitting between them. The CDR3 here is CASSLTGGDTGELFF. The CDR3 DNA sequence: TGTGCCAGCAGCTTAACGGGGGGCGACACCGGGGAGCTGTTTTTT.

The chain joins TRBV12-3 or TRBV12-4 to TRBJ2-7; 9 bases match TRBD1. J was trimmed by 6 bases and V by 6 bases; bases with no gene match: 3. This CDR3 has 12 amino acids. The CDR3 sequence: CASSPDRGEQYF. Written as DNA, the CDR3 is TGTGCCAGCAGCCCGGACAGGGGCGAGCAGTACTTC.

This clonotype appeared a few times. The rearrangement uses TRBV21-1 and TRBJ2-7; TRBD2 reflects the table's D call only, with no check against the DNA. TRBV21-1 is described as a pseudogene. This CDR3 contains 17 residues. CDR3 sequence: CASSKVRALRISYEQYF. The CDR3 DNA follows: TGTGCCAGCAGCAAAGTTAGGGCCCTTCGAATTTCCTACGAGCAGTACTTC.